This T cell receptor (beta chain) was retrieved from a study of CD8 T cells in Susac syndrome. The CDR3 spans 15 residues. Germline CDR1 and CDR2: MDHEN and SYDVKM. V shed 5 bases and J 4 bases; nucleotides not matched to a gene: 6. Reverse transcription of roughly 0.45 to 1 ug RNA used random hexamers. Amplification of TCR beta CDR3 used immunoSEQ multiplex PCR across 54 Vbeta and 13 Jbeta. TCRdb passed the immunoSEQ multiplex PCR reads through MiXCR, listing each CDR3 protein once. The table shows 330,000 or so distinct CDR3 sequences, with 75% to 90% occurring only once. Material: CD8+ T cells from PBMCs. The gene calls are TRBV28 and TRBJ1-4; 8 nucleotides match TRBD1. This sequence was found in a human donor with multiple sclerosis. Here the CDR3 DNA reads TGTGCCAGCAGTCAAAGGACAGGGATTAATGAAAAACTGTTTTTT. Protein product: CASSQRTGINEKLFF.